Detailed here is one T cell receptor (beta chain). The CDR3 has 14 residues. V was pared by 1 base and J by 5 bases, with 9 bases between. Germline-derived CDR1 and CDR2 are LGHDT and YNNKEL (reference sequence). The record originates from a study of blood T cell repertoires in COVID-19. For the study at large: Samples representing acute and convalescent COVID-19 were sourced from the United States, Italy and Spain. From T cells, B-cell-depleted T cells, or PBMCs came the material, which was cDNA or gDNA.

Categorization into cohorts depended on clinical history that participants reported. Sequencing was performed with immunoSEQ multiplex PCR; in TCRdb, only in-frame clones are kept and a portion is missing. The sample has fewer than 250,000 clones; 65% to 85% are singletons. Sample: PBMCs or T cells enriched from blood (not recorded which). V is TRBV3-1 (or the pseudogene TRBV3-2) and J is TRBJ2-4; D remains ambiguous. The TCR sequence derives from a woman aged 40 to 55 who had recovered from COVID-19. The CDR3, as DNA: TGTGCCAGCAGCCAAGTTGGGCTGGAAAACATTCAGTACTTC. Translating gives CASSQVGLENIQYF.